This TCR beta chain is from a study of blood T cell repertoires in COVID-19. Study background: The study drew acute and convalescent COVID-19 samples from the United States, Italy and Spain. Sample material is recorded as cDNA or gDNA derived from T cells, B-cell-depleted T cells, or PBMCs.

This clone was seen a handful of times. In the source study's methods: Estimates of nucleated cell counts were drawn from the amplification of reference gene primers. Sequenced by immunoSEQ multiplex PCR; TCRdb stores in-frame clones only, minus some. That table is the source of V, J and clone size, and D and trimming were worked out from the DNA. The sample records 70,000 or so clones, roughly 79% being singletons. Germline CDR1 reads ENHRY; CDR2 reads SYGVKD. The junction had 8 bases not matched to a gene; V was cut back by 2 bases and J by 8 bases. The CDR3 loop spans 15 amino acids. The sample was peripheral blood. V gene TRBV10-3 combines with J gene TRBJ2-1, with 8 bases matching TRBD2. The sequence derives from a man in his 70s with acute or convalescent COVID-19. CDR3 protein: CAISERLAGIHEQFF. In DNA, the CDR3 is TGTGCCATCAGTGAGCGGCTAGCGGGCATCCATGAGCAGTTCTTC.